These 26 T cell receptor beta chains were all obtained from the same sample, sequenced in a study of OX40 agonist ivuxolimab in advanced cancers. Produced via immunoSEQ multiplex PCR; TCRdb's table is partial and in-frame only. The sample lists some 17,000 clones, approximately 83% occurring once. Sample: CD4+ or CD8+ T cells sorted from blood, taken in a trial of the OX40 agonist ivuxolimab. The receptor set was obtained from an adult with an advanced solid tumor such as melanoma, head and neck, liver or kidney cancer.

In nucleotides, the CDR3 is TGTGCCAGCAGCTTGGCCGGGACCTACGAGCAGTACTTC. It is translated as CASSLAGTYEQYF. This chain links TRBV5-6 with TRBJ2-7; D possibly corresponds to TRBD2 (5 bases). Trimming cost V 0 bases and J 2 bases, with 6 bases left between them. The CDR3 has 13 residues. CDR1 SGHDT and CDR2 YYEEEE come from the germline V gene.

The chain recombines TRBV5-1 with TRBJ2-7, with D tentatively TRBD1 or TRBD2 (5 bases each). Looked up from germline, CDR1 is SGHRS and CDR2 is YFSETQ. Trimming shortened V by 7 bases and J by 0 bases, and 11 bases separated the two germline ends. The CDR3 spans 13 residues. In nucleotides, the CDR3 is TGCGCCAGCGGCCGGGACGACTCCTACGAGCAGTACTTC. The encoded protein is CASGRDDSYEQYF.

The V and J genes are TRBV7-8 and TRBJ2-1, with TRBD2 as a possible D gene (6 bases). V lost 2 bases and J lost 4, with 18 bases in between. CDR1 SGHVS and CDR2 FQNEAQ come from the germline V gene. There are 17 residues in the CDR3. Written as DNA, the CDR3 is TGTGCCAGCAGCTTAAGTGCGGGATCCCCCCTTTACAATGAGCAGTTCTTC. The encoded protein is CASSLSAGSPLYNEQFF. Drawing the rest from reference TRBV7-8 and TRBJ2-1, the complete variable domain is GAGVSQSPRYKVAKRGQDVALRCDPISGHVSLFWYQQALGQGPEFLTYFQNEAQLDKSGLPSDRFFAERPEGSVSTLKIQRTQQEDSAVYLCASSLSAGSPLYNEQFFGPGTRLTVL.

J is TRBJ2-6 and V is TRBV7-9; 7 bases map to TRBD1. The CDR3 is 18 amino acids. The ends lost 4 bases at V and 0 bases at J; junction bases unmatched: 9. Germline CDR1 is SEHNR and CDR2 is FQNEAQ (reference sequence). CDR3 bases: TGTGCCAGCAGCTCGAGGACAGGTAGCAACTCTGGGGCCAACGTCCTGACTTTC. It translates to CASSSRTGSNSGANVLTF. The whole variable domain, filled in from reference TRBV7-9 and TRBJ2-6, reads DTGVSQNPRHKITKRGQNVTFRCDPISEHNRLYWYRQTLGQGPEFLTYFQNEAQLEKSRLLSDRFSAERPKGSFSTLEIQRTEQGDSAMYLCASSSRTGSNSGANVLTFGAGSRLTVL.

The DNA of the CDR3 is TGTGCCAGCAGTTCCCCAGGTCCGGACGGTGAAGCTTTCTTT. Protein sequence: CASSSPGPDGEAFF. This chain joins TRBV27 and TRBJ1-1; the D is unclear. The length of the CDR3 is 14 residues. V gave up 4 bases and J gave up 7 bases, with 16 bases separating them. In germline, CDR1 is MNHEY, CDR2 SMNVEV (reference sequence).

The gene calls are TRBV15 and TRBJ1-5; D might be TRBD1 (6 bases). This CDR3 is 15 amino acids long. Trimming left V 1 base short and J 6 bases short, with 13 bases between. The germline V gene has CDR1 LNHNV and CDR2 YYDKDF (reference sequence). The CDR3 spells CATSRGGRGVQPQHF. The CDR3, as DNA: TGTGCCACCAGCAGAGGGGGGCGGGGAGTTCAGCCCCAGCATTTT.

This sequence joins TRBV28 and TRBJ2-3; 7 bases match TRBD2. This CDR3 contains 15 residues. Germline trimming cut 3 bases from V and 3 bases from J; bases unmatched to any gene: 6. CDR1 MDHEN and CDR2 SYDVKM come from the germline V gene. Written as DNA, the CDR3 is TGTGCCAGCAGTTTTCTGCGGGAGAGGACAGATACGCAGTATTTT. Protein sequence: CASSFLRERTDTQYF.

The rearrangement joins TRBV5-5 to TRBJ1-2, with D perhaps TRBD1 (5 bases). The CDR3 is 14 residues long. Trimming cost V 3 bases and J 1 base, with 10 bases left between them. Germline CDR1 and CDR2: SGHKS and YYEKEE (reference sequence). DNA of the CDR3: TGTGCCAGCAGCTGGGACGGCGGTAACTATGGCTACACCTTC. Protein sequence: CASSWDGGNYGYTF.

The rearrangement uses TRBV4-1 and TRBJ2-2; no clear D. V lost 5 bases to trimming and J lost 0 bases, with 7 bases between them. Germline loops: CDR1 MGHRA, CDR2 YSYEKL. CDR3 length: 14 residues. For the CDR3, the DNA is TGCGCCAGCAGCTTAGGACCGAACACCGGGGAGCTGTTTTTT. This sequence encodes CASSLGPNTGELFF.

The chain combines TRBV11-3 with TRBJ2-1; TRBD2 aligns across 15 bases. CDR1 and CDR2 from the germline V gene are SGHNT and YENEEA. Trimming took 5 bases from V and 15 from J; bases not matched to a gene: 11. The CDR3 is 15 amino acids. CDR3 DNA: TGTGCCAGCAGCGACGGGACTAGCGGGAGGAACGGAATGTTCTTC. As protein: CASSDGTSGRNGMFF.

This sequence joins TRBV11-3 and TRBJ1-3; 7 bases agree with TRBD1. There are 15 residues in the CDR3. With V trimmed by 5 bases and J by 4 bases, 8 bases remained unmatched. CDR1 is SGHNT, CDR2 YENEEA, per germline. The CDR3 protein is CASSVETGFGNTIYF. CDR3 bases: TGTGCCAGCAGCGTTGAGACAGGGTTCGGAAACACCATATATTTT.

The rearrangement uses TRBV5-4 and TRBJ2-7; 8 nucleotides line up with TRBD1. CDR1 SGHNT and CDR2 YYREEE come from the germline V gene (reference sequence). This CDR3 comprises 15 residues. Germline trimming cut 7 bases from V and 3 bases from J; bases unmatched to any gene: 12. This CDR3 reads CASAGRGQGNYEQYF. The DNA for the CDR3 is TGTGCCAGCGCAGGCCGAGGACAGGGAAACTACGAGCAGTACTTC.

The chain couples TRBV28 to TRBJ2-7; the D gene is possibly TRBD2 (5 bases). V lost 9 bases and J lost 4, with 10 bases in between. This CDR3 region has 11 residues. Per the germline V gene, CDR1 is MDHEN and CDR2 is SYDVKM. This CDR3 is CASSELYEQYF. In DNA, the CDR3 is TGTGCCAGTAGCGAATTGTACGAGCAGTACTTC.

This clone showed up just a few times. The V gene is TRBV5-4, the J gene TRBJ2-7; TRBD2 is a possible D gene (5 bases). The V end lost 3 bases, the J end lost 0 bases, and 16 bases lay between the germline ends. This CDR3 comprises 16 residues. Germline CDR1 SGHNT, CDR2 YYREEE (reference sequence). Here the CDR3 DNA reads TGTGCCAGCAGCTCTAGTTCCAGGACTCGCTCCTACGAGCAGTACTTC. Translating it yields CASSSSSRTRSYEQYF.

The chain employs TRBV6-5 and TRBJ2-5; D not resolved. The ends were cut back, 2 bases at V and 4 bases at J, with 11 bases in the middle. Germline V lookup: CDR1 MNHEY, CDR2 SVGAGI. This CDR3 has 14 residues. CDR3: CASSYAPGRETQYF. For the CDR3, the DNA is TGTGCCAGCAGTTACGCACCCGGCCGAGAGACCCAGTACTTC.

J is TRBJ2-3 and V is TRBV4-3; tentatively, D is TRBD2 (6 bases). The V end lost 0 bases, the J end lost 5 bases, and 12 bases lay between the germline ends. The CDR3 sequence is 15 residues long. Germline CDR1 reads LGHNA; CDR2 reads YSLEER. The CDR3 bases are TGCGCCAGCAGCCAAGATTGGGACGGGGGAGATACGCAGTATTTT. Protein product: CASSQDWDGGDTQYF.

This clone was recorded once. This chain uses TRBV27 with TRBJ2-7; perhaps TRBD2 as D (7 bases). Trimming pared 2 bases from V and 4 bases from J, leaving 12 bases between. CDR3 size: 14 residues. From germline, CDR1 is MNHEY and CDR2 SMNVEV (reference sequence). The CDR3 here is CASSLLGGAYEQYF. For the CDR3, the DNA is TGTGCCAGCAGTTTACTAGGGGGGGCGTACGAGCAGTACTTC.

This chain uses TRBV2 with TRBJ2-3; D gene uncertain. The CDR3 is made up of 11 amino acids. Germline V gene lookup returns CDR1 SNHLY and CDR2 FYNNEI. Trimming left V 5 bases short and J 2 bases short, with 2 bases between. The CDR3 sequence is CASSYTDTQYF. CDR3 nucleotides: TGTGCCAGCAGTTACACAGATACGCAGTATTTT.

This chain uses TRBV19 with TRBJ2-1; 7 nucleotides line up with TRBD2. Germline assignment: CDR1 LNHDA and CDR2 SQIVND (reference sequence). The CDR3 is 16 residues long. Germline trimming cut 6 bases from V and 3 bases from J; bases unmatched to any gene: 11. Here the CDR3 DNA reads TGTGCCAGTAGGGGGCCCGTGTCTAGCGGCTACAATGAGCAGTTCTTC. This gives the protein CASRGPVSSGYNEQFF.

The CDR3 reads CAGPRSTYGYTF. CDR3 DNA: TGTGCCGGCCCAAGGTCCACTTATGGCTACACCTTC. This chain uses TRBV10-3 with TRBJ1-2; D ambiguous. The V gene's germline CDR1 is ENHRY and CDR2 SYGVKD. Trimming cost V 11 bases and J 5 bases, with 15 bases left between them. CDR3 length: 12 residues.

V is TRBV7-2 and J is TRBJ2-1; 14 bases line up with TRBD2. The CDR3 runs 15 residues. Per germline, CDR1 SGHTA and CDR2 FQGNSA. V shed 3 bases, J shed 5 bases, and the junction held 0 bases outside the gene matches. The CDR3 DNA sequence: TGTGCCAGCAGCTTGGGACTAGCGGGAGACAATGAGCAGTTCTTC. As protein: CASSLGLAGDNEQFF.

The CDR3 reads CASSLGASGYEQYF. CDR3 in DNA: TGTGCCAGCAGCTTAGGGGCTTCAGGCTACGAGCAGTACTTC. V is TRBV7-6 and J is TRBJ2-7; D is ambiguous. Germline values: CDR1 SGHVS, CDR2 FNYEAQ. Between the trimmed V and J ends, which lost 1 base and 3 bases, there was a span of 10 bases. The CDR3 sequence is 14 residues long.

In DNA form, the CDR3 reads TGTGCCATGAGCGTTCGGGAGAACTACAATGAGCAGTTCTTC. It yields the protein CAMSVRENYNEQFF. The chain joins TRBV10-3 to TRBJ2-1; perhaps TRBD2 as D (6 bases). CDR3 length: 14 amino acids. Looked up from germline, CDR1 is ENHRY and CDR2 is SYGVKD. Trimming shortened V by 9 bases and J by 3 bases, and 15 bases separated the two germline ends.

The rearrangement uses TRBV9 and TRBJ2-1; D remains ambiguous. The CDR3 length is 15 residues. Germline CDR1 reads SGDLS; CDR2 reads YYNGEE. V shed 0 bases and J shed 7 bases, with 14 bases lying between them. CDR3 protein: CASSVGGRETNEQFF. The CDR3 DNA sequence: TGTGCCAGCAGCGTAGGCGGTAGGGAAACAAATGAGCAGTTCTTC.

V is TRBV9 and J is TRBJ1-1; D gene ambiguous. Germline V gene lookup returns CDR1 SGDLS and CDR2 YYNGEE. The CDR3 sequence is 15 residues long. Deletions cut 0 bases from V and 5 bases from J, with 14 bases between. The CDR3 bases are TGTGCCAGCAGCGTAGCTATCCCTGGAAGAACTGAAGCTTTCTTT. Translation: CASSVAIPGRTEAFF.

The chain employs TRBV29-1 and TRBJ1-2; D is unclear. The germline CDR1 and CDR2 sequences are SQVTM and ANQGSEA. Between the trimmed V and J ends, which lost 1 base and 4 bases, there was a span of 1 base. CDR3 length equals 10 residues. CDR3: CSVEGYGYTF. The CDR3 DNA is TGCAGCGTTGAAGGCTATGGCTACACCTTC.